This TCR beta chain was sequenced in a study of blood T cell repertoires in COVID-19. Looking at the study overall: Spain, Italy and the United States supplied samples that represented acute and convalescent COVID-19.

Cohorts were determined from participant-reported clinical history. The germline V and J ends were trimmed by 6 bases and 1 base, with 15 bases remaining between them. There are 16 residues in the CDR3. Per germline, CDR1 MNHNY and CDR2 SVGAGI (reference sequence). Using immunoSEQ multiplex PCR, the repertoire was profiled, and TCRdb retains in-frame clones only, with some absent. Of around 220,000 clones in the sample, about 90% are singletons; the top ten hold about 1.9%. This chain links TRBV6-6 with TRBJ2-2; weak D call: TRBD1 (6 bases). The TCR comes from a woman under 30 who had recovered from COVID-19. Sequenced sample: PBMCs or T cells enriched from blood (not recorded which). Written as DNA, the CDR3 is TGTGCCAGCAGCCAGGGGTTGACACGGAACACCGGGGAGCTGTTTTTT. Amino acids: CASSQGLTRNTGELFF.